This T cell receptor beta chain was sequenced in a study of PD-1 blockade in classical Hodgkin lymphoma. Study as a whole: Every 2 weeks, patients got 3 mg/kg intravenous nivolumab. Regarding the study as a whole: Before treatment, complete responders showed about the same diversity as newly diagnosed patients. Those starting nivolumab under 1 year post-ASCT were excluded. Relapsed/refractory patients reportedly had lower baseline diversity than newly diagnosed patients.

Points on this clone: The antigen remains undetermined.

Here immunoSEQ multiplex PCR was the method, and the copy in TCRdb shows in-frame clones only, minus some. The table lists approximately 61,000 clones, 70% to 90% of them singletons. Trimming took off 4 bases at V and 1 base at J, with 7 bases between the two ends. The CDR3 covers 13 residues. Per germline, CDR1 SGHDN and CDR2 FVKESK. Indicated time point: cycle 4 day 1 (C4D1), after five to seven weeks of nivolumab. Relapse after autologous stem cell transplantation occurred in every patient, and brentuximab vedotin exposure varied. The chain recombines TRBV14 with TRBJ1-1, with no clear D. The material was peripheral blood mononuclear cells (PBMCs), obtained before the fourth cycle of nivolumab. This sequence originates from a human donor with classical Hodgkin lymphoma. CDR3 bases: TGTGCCAGCAGCCGGCTATGGAACACTGAAGCTTTCTTT. Its translation is CASSRLWNTEAFF.